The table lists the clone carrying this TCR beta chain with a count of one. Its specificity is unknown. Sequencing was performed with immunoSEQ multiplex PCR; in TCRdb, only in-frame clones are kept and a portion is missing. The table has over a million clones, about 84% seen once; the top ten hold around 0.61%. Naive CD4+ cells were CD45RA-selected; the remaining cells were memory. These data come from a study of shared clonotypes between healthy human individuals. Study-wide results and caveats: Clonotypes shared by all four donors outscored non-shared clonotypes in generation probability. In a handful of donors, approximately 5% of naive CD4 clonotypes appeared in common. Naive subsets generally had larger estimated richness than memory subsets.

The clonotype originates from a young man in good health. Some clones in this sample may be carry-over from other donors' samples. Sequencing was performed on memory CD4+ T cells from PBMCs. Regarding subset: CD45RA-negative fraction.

CDR3 sequence reads: CASSVPGQGVNEQFF. CDR3 bases: TGTGCCAGCTCTGTCCCGGGACAGGGTGTAAATGAGCAGTTCTTC. This chain joins TRBV9 and TRBJ2-1; TRBD1 aligns across 9 bases. The CDR3 loop spans 15 amino acids. After removal of 7 bases from V and 7 bases from J, the junction contained 12 bases not matched to a gene. Germline lookup yields CDR1 SGDLS and CDR2 YYNGEE.